This T cell receptor (beta chain) was identified during a study of shared clonotypes between healthy human individuals. Study information: A donor's plate count was three for CD4 naive and three for CD4 memory; CD8 naive had two and CD8 memory one.

As handled by the study authors: Without quality scores, immunoSEQ junctional reads could not be filtered like full-length reads. The table came from immunoSEQ multiplex PCR; TCRdb's copy has only in-frame clones and leaves some out. V and J calls and clone size are copied from that table; D and trimming were computed from the DNA. This table has about 2.4 million clones, more than 80% appearing once. This TCR came from a man younger than 35 in good health. Sequencing was done on a sample of naive CD4+ T cells sorted from blood. Subset given: CD45RA+ positively selected.

In DNA form, the CDR3 reads TGCAGCGTTGTAGGGGGCATTGGAAACACCATATATTTT. This translates into CSVVGGIGNTIYF. The V and J genes are TRBV29-1 and TRBJ1-3; 7 nucleotides line up with TRBD1. The junction had 3 bases not matched to a gene; V was cut back by 4 bases and J by 3 bases. Germline lookup yields CDR1 SQVTM and CDR2 ANQGSEA. CDR3 length equals 13 residues.